This T cell receptor beta chain was retrieved from a study of lymphopenia after photon versus proton radiotherapy. Method: immunoSEQ multiplex PCR; TCRdb's copy keeps in-frame clones and lacks some. The sample records under 30,000 clones, about 88% being singletons. This specimen consisted of peripheral blood, obtained from a patient treated with photon-based radiotherapy. This TCR was sampled from a woman aged 50 to 65 with cholangiocarcinoma.

The DNA for the CDR3 is TGCGCCAGCAGCCTCGACCAGCAACCTAACTATGGCTACACCTTC. Amino acid sequence: CASSLDQQPNYGYTF. This chain joins TRBV4-3 and TRBJ1-2; no clear D. The germline CDR1 and CDR2 sequences are LGHNA and YSLEER. Trimming pared 4 bases from V and 0 bases from J, leaving 12 bases between. There are 15 residues in the CDR3.